These T cell receptor beta chains were read from a single sample in a study of cytomegalovirus exposure and HLA in healthy donors. TCRdb's table, derived via immunoSEQ multiplex PCR, lists solely in-frame clones and lacks some. Of about 76,000 clones in the sample, about four fifths were seen once. The sample was PBMCs. Every receptor here comes from a male donor in good health and CMV-seropositive. CDR3s include the opening cysteine and the closing phenylalanine or tryptophan. A D gene is named only where the DNA matches it firmly. Not all rows give a size; the values are once, few, many and, for expanded clones, a class.

d_gene,j_gene,v_gene,abundance,CDR3nt,CDR3aa
NA,TRBJ1-5,TRBV19,NA,TGTGCCAGTAGTATTTGGGCCCCAGGGAGCAATCAGCCCCAGCATTTT,CASSIWAPGSNQPQHF
NA,TRBJ1-6,TRBV5-1,NA,TGCGCCAGCGGGCAGGGAGGCTCACCCCTCCACTTT,CASGQGGSPLHF
NA,TRBJ2-5,TRBV6-1,NA,TGTGCCACCTCGACAGTCCCTATTGAGACCCAGTACTTC,CATSTVPIETQYF
TRBD2,TRBJ2-5,TRBV7-9,NA,TGTGCCAGCAGGGCTACTAGCGGGAGAGACCAAGAGACCCAGTACTTC,CASRATSGRDQETQYF
TRBD1,TRBJ1-5,TRBV7-9,NA,TGTGCCAGTGGACAGGGACAACAGCCCCAGCATTTT,CASGQGQQPQHF
TRBD2,TRBJ2-7,TRBV27,NA,TGTGCCAGCAGCCAAGCGGCGACTAGCGGGAACGAGCAGTACTTC,CASSQAATSGNEQYF
NA,TRBJ1-1,TRBV4-2,NA,TGTGCCAGCAGCCTGGAGGGCGGGCGTTACACTGAAGCTTTCTTT,CASSLEGGRYTEAFF
NA,TRBJ1-2,TRBV4-3,NA,TGCGCCAGCAGCCAAGATGTACAGACCTATGGCTACACCTTC,CASSQDVQTYGYTF
NA,TRBJ2-7,TRBV29-1,NA,TGCAGCGTTGGGGGAGGAAACGAGCAGTACTTC,CSVGGGNEQYF
TRBD1,TRBJ1-1,TRBV27,NA,TGTGCCAGCAGTTCTCTCAGGGGGCGCCCGGACACTGAAGCTTTCTTT,CASSSLRGRPDTEAFF
TRBD1,TRBJ2-2,TRBV30,NA,TGTGCCTGGAGCCGACAGGGTGGCGGGGAGCTGTTTTTT,CAWSRQGGGELFF
TRBD1,TRBJ1-4,TRBV4-2,few,TGTGCCAGCAGCCAAGGTGGGACAGAAAATGAAAAACTGTTTTTT,CASSQGGTENEKLFF
TRBD2,TRBJ2-2,TRBV6-1,NA,TGTGCCAGCAGAGCGGGAGCGAACACCGGGGAGCTGTTTTTT,CASRAGANTGELFF
TRBD1,TRBJ2-5,TRBV5-4,NA,TGTGCCAGCAGCTCGTCAACAGGGGAGTGGGAGACCCAGTACTTC,CASSSSTGEWETQYF
TRBD2,TRBJ2-1,TRBV5-6,few,TGTGCCAGCAGCCCGAGACTAGCGGGGGGCAGGAATGAGCAGTTCTTC,CASSPRLAGGRNEQFF
NA,TRBJ2-1,TRBV6-1,NA,TGTGCCAGCAGTGAAGCGCTAGGACTATCCTACAATGAGCAGTTCTTC,CASSEALGLSYNEQFF
NA,TRBJ2-7,TRBV5-6,NA,TGTGCCAGCAGCTTGGACAGGGAAGAGCGCGAGCAGTACTTC,CASSLDREEREQYF
NA,TRBJ2-6,TRBV30,few,TGTGCCTGGAGTACGAGTCCCTCTGGGGCCAACGTCCTGACTTTC,CAWSTSPSGANVLTF
TRBD1,TRBJ2-1,TRBV5-6,NA,TGTGCCAGCAGCCCGGGGGGGGGACAGGGGCCTCGGCAGTTCTTC,CASSPGGGQGPRQFF
NA,TRBJ2-3,TRBV6-5,NA,TGTGCCAGCAGAAGGAGGTTCACGGGGACAGATACGCAGTATTTT,CASRRRFTGTDTQYF
TRBD2,TRBJ2-7,TRBV5-1,NA,TGCGCCAGCAGCCCACCCGGGACTAGGCGGGACGAGCAGTACTTC,CASSPPGTRRDEQYF
TRBD1,TRBJ1-1,TRBV6-7,NA,TGTGCCAGCAGTTGCCGGGACAGGGGATTAACTGAAGCTTTCTTT,CASSCRDRGLTEAFF
TRBD2,TRBJ2-1,TRBV6-1,NA,TGTGCCAGCGGAAGCGGGGGTGGCTCCGTTAATGAGCAGTTCTTC,CASGSGGGSVNEQFF
NA,TRBJ1-2,TRBV29-1,few,TGCAGCGTTGAGGAGGTCTGGTTTATGGGGGGCTACACCTTC,CSVEEVWFMGGYTF
TRBD1,TRBJ1-2,TRBV5-6,NA,TGTGCCAGCAGCCGGGGACAGGGAGACTATGGCTACACCTTC,CASSRGQGDYGYTF
NA,TRBJ2-3,TRBV6-5,few,TGTGCCAGCAGTTACTCGACTAACGCCCGCACAGATACGCAGTATTTT,CASSYSTNARTDTQYF
TRBD2,TRBJ2-5,TRBV6-1,NA,TGTGCCGGCAGTACTAGCGGGGGGACAAAAGAGACCCAGTACTTC,CAGSTSGGTKETQYF
TRBD2,TRBJ2-1,TRBV5-1,NA,TGCGCCAGCAGCTGGGGAGCCGGGACTAGCGGGTTTGCTGAGCAGTTCTTC,CASSWGAGTSGFAEQFF